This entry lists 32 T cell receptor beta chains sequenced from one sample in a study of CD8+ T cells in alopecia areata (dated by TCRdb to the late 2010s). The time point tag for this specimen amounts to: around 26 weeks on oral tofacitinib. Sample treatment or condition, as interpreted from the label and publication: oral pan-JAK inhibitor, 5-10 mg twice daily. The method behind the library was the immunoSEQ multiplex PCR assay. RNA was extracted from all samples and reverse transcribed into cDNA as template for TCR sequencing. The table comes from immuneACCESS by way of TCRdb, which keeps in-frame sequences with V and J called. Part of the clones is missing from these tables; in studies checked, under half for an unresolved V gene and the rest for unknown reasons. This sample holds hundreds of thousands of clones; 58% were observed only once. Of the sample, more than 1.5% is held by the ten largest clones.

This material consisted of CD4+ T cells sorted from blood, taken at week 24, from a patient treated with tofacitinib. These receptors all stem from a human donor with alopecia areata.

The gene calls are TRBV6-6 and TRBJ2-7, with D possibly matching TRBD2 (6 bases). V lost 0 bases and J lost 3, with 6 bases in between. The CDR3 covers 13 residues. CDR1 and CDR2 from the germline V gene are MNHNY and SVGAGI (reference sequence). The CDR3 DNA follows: TGTGCCAGCAGTTACTCGGAGGGCTACGAGCAGTACTTC. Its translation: CASSYSEGYEQYF.

For the CDR3, the DNA is TGTGCCAGCAGCCATCTCCGGGACAGGATTTACAATGAGCAGTTCTTC. This sequence encodes CASSHLRDRIYNEQFF. The J gene is TRBJ2-1, the V gene TRBV5-6, with 8 bases lining up with TRBD1. The V gene end was trimmed by 4 bases and the J gene end by 4 bases; junction bases not matched to a gene: 10. The CDR3 consists of 16 residues. CDR1 is SGHDT, CDR2 YYEEEE, per germline.

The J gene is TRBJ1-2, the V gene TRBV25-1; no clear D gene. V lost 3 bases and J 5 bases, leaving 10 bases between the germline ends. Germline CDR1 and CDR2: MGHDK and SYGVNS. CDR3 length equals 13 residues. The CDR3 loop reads CASSEEVPYGYTF. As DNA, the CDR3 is TGTGCCAGCAGTGAGGAGGTCCCGTATGGCTACACCTTC.

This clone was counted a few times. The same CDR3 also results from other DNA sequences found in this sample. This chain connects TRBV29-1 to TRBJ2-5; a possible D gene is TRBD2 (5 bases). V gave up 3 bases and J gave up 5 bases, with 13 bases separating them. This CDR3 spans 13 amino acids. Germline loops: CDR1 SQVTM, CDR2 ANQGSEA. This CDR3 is CSVDGGNQETQYF. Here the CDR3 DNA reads TGCAGCGTTGACGGAGGAAATCAGGAGACCCAGTACTTC.

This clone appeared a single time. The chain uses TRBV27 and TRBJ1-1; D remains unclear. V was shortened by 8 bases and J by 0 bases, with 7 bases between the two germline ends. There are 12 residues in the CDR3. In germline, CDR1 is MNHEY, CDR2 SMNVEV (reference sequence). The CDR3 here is CASRSMNTEAFF. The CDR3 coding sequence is TGTGCCAGCCGATCTATGAACACTGAAGCTTTCTTT.

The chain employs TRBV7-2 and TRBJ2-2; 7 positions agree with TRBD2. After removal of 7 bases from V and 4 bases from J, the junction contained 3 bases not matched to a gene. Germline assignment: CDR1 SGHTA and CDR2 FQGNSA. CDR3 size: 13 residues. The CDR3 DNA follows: TGTGCCAGCATCCCGGGGGGCACCGGGGAGCTGTTTTTT. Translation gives CASIPGGTGELFF.

In nucleotides, the CDR3 is TGTGCCAGCAGCTCTAGAGGGACAGGGGTAGAGACCCAGTACTTC. This translates into CASSSRGTGVETQYF. The V gene is TRBV13, the J gene TRBJ2-5, with 10 nucleotides matching TRBD1. Germline V gene data show CDR1 as PRHDT and CDR2 as FYEKMQ (reference sequence). The junction had 6 bases not matched to a gene; V was cut back by 4 bases and J by 4 bases. The CDR3 has 15 residues.

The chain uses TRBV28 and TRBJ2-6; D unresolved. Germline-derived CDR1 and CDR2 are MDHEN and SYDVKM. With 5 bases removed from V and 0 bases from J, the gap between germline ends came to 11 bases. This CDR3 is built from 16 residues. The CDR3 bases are TGTGCCAGCAGTACCCTATTATTCTCTGGGGCCAACGTCCTGACTTTC. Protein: CASSTLLFSGANVLTF.

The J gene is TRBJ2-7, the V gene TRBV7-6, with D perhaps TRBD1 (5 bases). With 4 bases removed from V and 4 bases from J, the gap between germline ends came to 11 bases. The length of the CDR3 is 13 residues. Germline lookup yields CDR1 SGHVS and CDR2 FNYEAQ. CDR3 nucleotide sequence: TGTGCCAGCAGCTCGGAAACAGGATACGAGCAGTACTTC. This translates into CASSSETGYEQYF. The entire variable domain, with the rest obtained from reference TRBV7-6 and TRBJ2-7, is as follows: GAGVSQSPRYKVTKRGQDVALRCDPISGHVSLYWYRQALGQGPEFLTYFNYEAQQDKSGLPNDRFSAERPEGSISTLTIQRTEQRDSAMYRCASSSETGYEQYFGPGTRLTVT.

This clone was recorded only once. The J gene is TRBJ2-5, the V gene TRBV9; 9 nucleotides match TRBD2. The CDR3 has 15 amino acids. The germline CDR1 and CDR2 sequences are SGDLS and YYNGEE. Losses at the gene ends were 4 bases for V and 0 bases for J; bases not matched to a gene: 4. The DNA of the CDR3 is TGTGCCAGCAGCACAATAGCGGGGGACCAAGAGACCCAGTACTTC. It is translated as CASSTIAGDQETQYF.

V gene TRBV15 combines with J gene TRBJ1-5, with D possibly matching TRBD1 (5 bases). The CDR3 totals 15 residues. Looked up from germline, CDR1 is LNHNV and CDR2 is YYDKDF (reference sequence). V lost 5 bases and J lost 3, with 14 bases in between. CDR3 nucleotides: TGTGCCACCAGCGGGGCAGGGTATGACAATCAGCCCCAGCATTTT. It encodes CATSGAGYDNQPQHF.

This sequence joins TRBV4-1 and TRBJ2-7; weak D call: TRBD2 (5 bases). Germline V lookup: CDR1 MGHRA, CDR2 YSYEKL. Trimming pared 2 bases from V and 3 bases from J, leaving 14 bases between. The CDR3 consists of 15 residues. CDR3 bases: TGCGCCAGCAGCCAACCGAGTAGGCGGGTCTACGAGCAGTACTTC. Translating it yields CASSQPSRRVYEQYF.

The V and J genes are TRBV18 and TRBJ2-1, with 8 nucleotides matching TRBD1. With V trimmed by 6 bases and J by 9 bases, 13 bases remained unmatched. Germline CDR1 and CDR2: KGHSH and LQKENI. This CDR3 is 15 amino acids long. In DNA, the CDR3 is TGTGCCAGCTCCCCGGCGGACAGGGAGTACCTTGAGCAGTTCTTC. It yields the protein CASSPADREYLEQFF. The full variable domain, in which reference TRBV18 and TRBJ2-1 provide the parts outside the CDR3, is NAGVMQNPRHLVRRRGQEARLRCSPMKGHSHVYWYRQLPEEGLKFMVYLQKENIIDESGMPKERFSAEFPKEGPSILRIQQVVRGDSAAYFCASSPADREYLEQFFGPGTRLTVL.

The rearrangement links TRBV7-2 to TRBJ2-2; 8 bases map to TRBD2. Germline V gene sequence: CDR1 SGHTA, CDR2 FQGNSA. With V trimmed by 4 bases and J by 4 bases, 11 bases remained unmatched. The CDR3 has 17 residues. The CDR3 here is CASSSPRGGGPTGELFF. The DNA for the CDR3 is TGTGCCAGCAGCTCCCCGCGGGGCGGGGGGCCCACCGGGGAGCTGTTTTTT.

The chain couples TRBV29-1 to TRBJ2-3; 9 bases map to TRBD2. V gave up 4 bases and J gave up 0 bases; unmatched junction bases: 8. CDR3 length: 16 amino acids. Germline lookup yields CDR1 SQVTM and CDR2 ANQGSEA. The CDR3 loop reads CSVVVRLAASTDTQYF. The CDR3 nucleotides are TGCAGCGTTGTGGTCCGACTAGCGGCTAGCACAGATACGCAGTATTTT.

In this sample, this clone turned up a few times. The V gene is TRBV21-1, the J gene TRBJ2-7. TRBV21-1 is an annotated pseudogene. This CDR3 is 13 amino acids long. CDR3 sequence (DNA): TGTGCCAGCAGCAAACGACCTGTCGACGAGCAGTACTTC. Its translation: CASSKRPVDEQYF.

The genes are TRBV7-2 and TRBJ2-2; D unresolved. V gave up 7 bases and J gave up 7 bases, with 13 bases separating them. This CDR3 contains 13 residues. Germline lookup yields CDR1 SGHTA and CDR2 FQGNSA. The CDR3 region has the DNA TGTGCCAGCATCAACCAACGCTTCGGGGAGCTGTTTTTT. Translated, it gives CASINQRFGELFF.

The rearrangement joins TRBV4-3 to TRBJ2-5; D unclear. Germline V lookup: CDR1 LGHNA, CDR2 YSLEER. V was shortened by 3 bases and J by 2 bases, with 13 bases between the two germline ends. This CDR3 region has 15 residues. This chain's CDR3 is CASSQGRLLQETQYF. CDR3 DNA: TGCGCCAGCAGCCAGGGTAGACTTTTACAAGAGACCCAGTACTTC.

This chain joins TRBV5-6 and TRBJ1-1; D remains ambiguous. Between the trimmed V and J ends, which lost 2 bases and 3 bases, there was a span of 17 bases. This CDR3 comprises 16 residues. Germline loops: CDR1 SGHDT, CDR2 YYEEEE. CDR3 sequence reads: CASSFAARRWDTEAFF. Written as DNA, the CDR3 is TGTGCCAGCAGCTTCGCGGCCAGAAGATGGGACACTGAAGCTTTCTTT.

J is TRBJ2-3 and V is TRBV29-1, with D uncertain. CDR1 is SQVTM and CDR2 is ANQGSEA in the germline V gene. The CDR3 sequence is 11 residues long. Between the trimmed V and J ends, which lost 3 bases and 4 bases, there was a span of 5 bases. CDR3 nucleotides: TGCAGCGTTGAGGACCCAGATACGCAGTATTTT. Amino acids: CSVEDPDTQYF.

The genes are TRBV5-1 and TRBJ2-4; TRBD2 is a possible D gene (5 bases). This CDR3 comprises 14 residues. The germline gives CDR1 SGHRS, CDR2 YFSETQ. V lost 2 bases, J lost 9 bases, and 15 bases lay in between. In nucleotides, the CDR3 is TGCGCCAGCAGCTTCGGCGCGGATGGGAGCATTCAGTACTTC. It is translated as CASSFGADGSIQYF.

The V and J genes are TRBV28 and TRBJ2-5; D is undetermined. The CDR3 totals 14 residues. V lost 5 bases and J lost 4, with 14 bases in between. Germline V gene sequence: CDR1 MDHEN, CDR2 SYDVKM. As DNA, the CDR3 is TGTGCCAGCAGTGTACCCCGGCCAGGAGAGACCCAGTACTTC. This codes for CASSVPRPGETQYF.

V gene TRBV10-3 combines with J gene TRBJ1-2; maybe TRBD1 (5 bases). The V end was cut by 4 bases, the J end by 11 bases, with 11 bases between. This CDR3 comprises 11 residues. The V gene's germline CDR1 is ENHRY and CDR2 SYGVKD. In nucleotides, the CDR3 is TGTGCCATCAGTGCTGAGGGGCTTTACACCTTC. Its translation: CAISAEGLYTF.

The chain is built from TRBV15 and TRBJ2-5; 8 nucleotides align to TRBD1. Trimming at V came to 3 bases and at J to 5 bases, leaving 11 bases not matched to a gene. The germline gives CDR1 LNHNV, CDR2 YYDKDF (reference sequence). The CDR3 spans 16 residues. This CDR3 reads CATSRPAQGAWETQYF. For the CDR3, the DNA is TGTGCCACCAGCAGGCCCGCCCAGGGGGCGTGGGAGACCCAGTACTTC.

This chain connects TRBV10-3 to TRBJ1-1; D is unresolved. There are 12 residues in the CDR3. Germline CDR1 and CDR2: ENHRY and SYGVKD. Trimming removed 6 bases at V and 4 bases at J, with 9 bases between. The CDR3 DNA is TGTGCCATCAGCCATCGGCGCACTGAAGCTTTCTTT. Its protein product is CAISHRRTEAFF.

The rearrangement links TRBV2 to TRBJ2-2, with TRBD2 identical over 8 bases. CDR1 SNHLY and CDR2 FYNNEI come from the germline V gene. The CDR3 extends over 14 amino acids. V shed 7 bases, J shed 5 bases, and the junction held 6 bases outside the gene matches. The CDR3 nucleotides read TGTGCCAGCAAAGCGGGGGCGGAAACCGGGGAGCTGTTTTTT. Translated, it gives CASKAGAETGELFF.

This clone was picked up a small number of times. CDR3: CAISRERTDTQYF. Here the CDR3 DNA reads TGTGCCATCAGTCGAGAGCGCACAGATACGCAGTATTTT. The rearrangement links TRBV10-3 to TRBJ2-3; D gene uncertain. Looked up from germline, CDR1 is ENHRY and CDR2 is SYGVKD. V lost 5 bases to trimming and J lost 1 base, with 7 bases between them. This CDR3 contains 13 residues.

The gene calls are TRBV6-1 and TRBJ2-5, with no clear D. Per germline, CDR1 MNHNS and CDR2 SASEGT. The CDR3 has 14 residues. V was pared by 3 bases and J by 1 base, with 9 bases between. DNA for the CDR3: TGTGCCAGCAGTGACAGCTTCCTCCAAGAGACCCAGTACTTC. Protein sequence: CASSDSFLQETQYF.

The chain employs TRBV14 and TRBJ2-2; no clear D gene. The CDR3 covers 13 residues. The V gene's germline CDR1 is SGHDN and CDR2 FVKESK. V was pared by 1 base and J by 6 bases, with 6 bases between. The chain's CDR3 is CASSQGRPGELFF. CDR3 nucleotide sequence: TGTGCCAGCAGCCAAGGAAGGCCCGGGGAGCTGTTTTTT.

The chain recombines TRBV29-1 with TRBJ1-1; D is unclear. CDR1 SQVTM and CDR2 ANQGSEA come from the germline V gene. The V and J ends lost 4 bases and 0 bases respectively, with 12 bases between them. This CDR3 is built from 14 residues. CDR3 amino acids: CSVGPGLMNTEAFF. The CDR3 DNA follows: TGCAGCGTTGGTCCCGGCTTAATGAACACTGAAGCTTTCTTT.

The CDR3 is CSVGQRLFNYGYTF. The CDR3 DNA reads TGCAGCGTTGGACAGCGCCTTTTTAACTATGGCTACACCTTC. The genes are TRBV29-1 and TRBJ1-2; D perhaps matches TRBD1 (5 bases). Trimming left V 4 bases short and J 1 base short, with 13 bases between. The CDR3 length is 14 residues. Germline V gene sequence: CDR1 SQVTM, CDR2 ANQGSEA.

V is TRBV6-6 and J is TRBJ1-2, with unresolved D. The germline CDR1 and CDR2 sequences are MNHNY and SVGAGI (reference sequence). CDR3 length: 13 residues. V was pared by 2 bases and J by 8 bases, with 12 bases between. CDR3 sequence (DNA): TGTGCCAGCAGTTACCCAAGCCAGGTCGGCTACACCTTC. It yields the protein CASSYPSQVGYTF.